This T cell receptor beta chain was found in a study of T cells in Graves' hyperthyroidism and ophthalmopathy. V lost 1 base to trimming and J lost 8 bases; unmatched junction nucleotides: 1. Germline-derived CDR1 and CDR2 are MNHEY and SVGAGI. This CDR3 contains 13 residues. RNA transcripts served as the template for amplifying TCR beta CDR3 regions. Researchers ran a first-round RT-PCR on the TCR CDR3 using the HTBI primer set. TCRdb ran MiXCR on the multiplex PCR reads and lists one entry per CDR3 protein. The repertoire holds around 250,000 distinct CDR3 sequences, with around 26% as singletons. Study-level findings and limits: Blood samples included most of the expanded thyroid clonotypes exceeding 0.001. By a 13 V-J model, ophthalmopathy was set apart from stable hyperthyroidism.

This clonotype was seen ten or more times. Its target is not known. Thyroid ultrasound, orbital computed tomography, clinical symptoms, and serum thyroxine and TRAb underpinned diagnoses. The chain recombines TRBV6-5 with TRBJ2-1; the match to TRBD1 covers 8 bases. This TCR was recovered from a woman aged 40 to 50 with Graves' ophthalmopathy. Sequencing was carried out using blood. CDR3 sequence (DNA): TGTGCCAGCAGTTACTGGACAGGGTATGAGCAGTTCTTC. Its translation is CASSYWTGYEQFF.